Sequencing of this T cell receptor beta chain was carried out in a study of cytomegalovirus exposure and HLA in healthy donors. PCR was performed using 60 Vbeta and 13 Jbeta primers. Method: immunoSEQ multiplex PCR; TCRdb's copy keeps in-frame clones and lacks some. The sample carries around 190,000 clones, less than 85% recorded once. A remark on this clone: Its cognate antigen is unknown.

Findings and limits, study-wide: CMV serostatus was the only recorded immune exposure for donors.

Germline trimming cut 7 bases from V and 5 bases from J; bases unmatched to any gene: 12. This CDR3 has 15 residues. Germline V CDR1 and CDR2: SGHRS, YFSETQ. The sequenced sample consisted of PBMCs. This sequence joins TRBV5-1 and TRBJ1-1, with 9 bases lining up with TRBD1. The TCR originated in a man under 40 in good health and CMV-seropositive. The CDR3 DNA follows: TGCGCCAGCGCGTTACAACAGGGGGCAAGAACTGAAGCTTTCTTT. As protein: CASALQQGARTEAFF.